This TCR beta chain was recorded in a study of blood T cell repertoires in COVID-19. About the research overall: Samples of COVID-19 (acute and convalescent) were obtained from the United States, Italy and Spain.

In the original workflow: Reference gene primers were amplified, and this amplification served to estimate nucleated cell counts. Libraries were prepared by immunoSEQ multiplex PCR; TCRdb keeps only in-frame clonotypes and omits some of them. The D gene and trimming were derived from the DNA, and the V and J assignments and clone size from that table. The sample holds under 150,000 clones, about four fifths seen once. In its sample, this clone was seen once. What was sequenced was peripheral blood. This TCR came from a woman aged 40 to 50 with acute or convalescent COVID-19.

The CDR3 nucleotides read TGTGCCAGCAGACAGGGCCCGGAGACCCAGTACTTC. Translated, it gives CASRQGPETQYF. The rearrangement uses TRBV6-5 and TRBJ2-5; the D gene is possibly TRBD1 (6 bases). With 6 bases removed from V and 5 bases from J, the gap between germline ends came to 10 bases. Germline-derived CDR1 and CDR2 are MNHEY and SVGAGI. The CDR3 has 12 amino acids.